This T cell receptor beta chain was captured by sequencing in a study of cytomegalovirus exposure and HLA in healthy donors. Study as a whole: Of some 360 genotyped donors, 81% clustered with self-reported Caucasian donors.

The germline CDR1 and CDR2 sequences are SGHAT and FQNNGV. Trimming removed 5 bases from V and 1 base from J, with 14 bases in between. CDR3 length equals 15 residues. This PCR relied on a set of 60 Vbeta primers and 13 Jbeta primers. Repertoires were generated with immunoSEQ multiplex PCR, while TCRdb's copy carries only in-frame clones and drops some. The repertoire holds approximately 250,000 clones, with 80% to 90% as singletons. Concerning this clone itself: Other DNA sequences in the sample encode the same CDR3.

V is TRBV11-2 and J is TRBJ1-1; no firm D call. This clonotype was obtained from a girl aged 2 to 10 in good health and CMV-seronegative. Sequenced: PBMCs. This CDR3 reads CASSPRSGGNTEAFF. The DNA for the CDR3 is TGTGCCAGCAGCCCCCGATCCGGCGGGAACACTGAAGCTTTCTTT.